This T cell receptor beta chain was profiled in a study of shared T cell receptors in the human thymus. Here immunoSEQ multiplex PCR was the method, and the copy in TCRdb shows in-frame clones only, minus some. The sample carries around 730,000 clones, roughly 88% recorded once. This CDR3 has 15 amino acids. V dropped 4 bases and J dropped 5; count of bases not matched to a gene: 9. Germline CDR1 and CDR2: MGHRA and YSYEKL. The sample also formed part of further work on human thymus T cells.

This chain connects TRBV4-1 to TRBJ2-5; 8 bases match TRBD2. The sequence derives from a girl under two years old with a congenital heart defect. Material: thymocytes. The CDR3: CASSPLGGGRETQYF. In nucleotides, the CDR3 is TGCGCCAGCAGCCCTCTCGGGGGGGGGCGGGAGACCCAGTACTTC.